What follows is one T cell receptor (beta chain) and its context. No antigen is known for it. At one end the junction does not follow the germline gene, possibly because of a read error. The CDR3 has 13 amino acids. Per germline, CDR1 MNHEY and CDR2 SVGEGT. No cell sorting was done before RNA was extracted from the tissue. The sample belongs to a study of tumor and adjacent non-tumor tissue in lung cancer. Overall study results and limits: Tumor repertoires had a smaller top 100 clone share than normal lung. Compared with tumor, normal lung showed significantly lower TCR diversity.

TCRbeta libraries were built with three rounds of nested PCR, modified from ARM-PCR. Using its own MiXCR run on the multiplex PCR reads, TCRdb lists one record per CDR3 protein. The sample lists about 75,000 distinct CDR3 sequences; roughly 80% were seen once. The rearrangement joins TRBV6-2 or TRBV6-3 to TRBJ2-2; D call uncertain. What was sequenced was lung tumor tissue. The TCR was taken from a woman between 50 and 59 years old with non-small cell lung cancer. The CDR3 reads CATETTNTGELFF. The CDR3 nucleotides are TGCGCCACCGAAACAACGAACACCGGGGAGCTGTTTTTT.